What follows is one TCR beta chain and its context. V was pared by 3 bases and J by 4 bases, with 6 bases of the junction left unmatched. The CDR3 is 16 amino acids. Germline CDR1 reads LGHDT; CDR2 reads YNNKEL (reference sequence). Participants, about 18 to 100 years old, spanned around 25 US areas. The recovered donors of Cohort 3 showed two negative PCRs, clearance, or symptom resolution. The sample comes from a study of blood T cell repertoires in COVID-19. Assay: immunoSEQ multiplex PCR; the TCRdb copy retains only in-frame clones and omits some. The sample has about 410,000 clones, roughly 88% seen once.

The sequenced material came from PBMCs or T cells enriched from blood (not recorded which). This clonotype originated in a young man who had recovered from COVID-19. The chain is built from TRBV3-1 (or the pseudogene TRBV3-2) and TRBJ2-2; 9 bases are a match to TRBD2. CDR3 nucleotides: TGTGCCAGCAGCCAGGGCGGGAGGGCCGGCACCGGGGAGCTGTTTTTT. Translating gives CASSQGGRAGTGELFF.